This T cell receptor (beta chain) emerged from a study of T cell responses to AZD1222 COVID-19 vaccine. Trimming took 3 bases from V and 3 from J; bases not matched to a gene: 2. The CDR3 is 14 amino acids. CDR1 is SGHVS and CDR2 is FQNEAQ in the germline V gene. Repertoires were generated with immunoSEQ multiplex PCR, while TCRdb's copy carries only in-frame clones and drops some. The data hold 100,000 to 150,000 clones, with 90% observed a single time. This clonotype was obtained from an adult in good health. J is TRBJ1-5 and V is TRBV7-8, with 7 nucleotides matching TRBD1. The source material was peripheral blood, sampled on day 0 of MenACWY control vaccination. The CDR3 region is CASSLGTANQPQHF. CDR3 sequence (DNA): TGTGCCAGCAGCTTGGGGACAGCCAATCAGCCCCAGCATTTT.